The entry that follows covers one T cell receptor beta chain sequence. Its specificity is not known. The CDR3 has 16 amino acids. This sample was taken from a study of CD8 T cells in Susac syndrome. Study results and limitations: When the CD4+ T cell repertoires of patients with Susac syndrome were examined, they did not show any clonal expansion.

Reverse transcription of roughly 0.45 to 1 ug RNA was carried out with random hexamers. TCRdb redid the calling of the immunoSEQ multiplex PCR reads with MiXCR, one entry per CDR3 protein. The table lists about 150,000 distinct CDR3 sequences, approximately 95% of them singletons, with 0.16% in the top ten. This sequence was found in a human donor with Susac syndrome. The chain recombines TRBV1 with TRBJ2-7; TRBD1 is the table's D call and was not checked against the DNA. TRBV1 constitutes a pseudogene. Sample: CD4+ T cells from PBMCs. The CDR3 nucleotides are TGCACCAGCAGCCAAGAGTCCCAGGGGGCCTCCTACGAGCAGTACTTC. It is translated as CTSSQESQGASYEQYF.